The following is a T cell receptor (beta chain) sequence with its context. All donors were healthy Caucasians. TCRdb recomputed calls from the 5' RACE reads with MiXCR, one row per CDR3 protein. The sample lists 600,000 to 700,000 distinct CDR3 sequences; around 20% were seen once. The source of the sample is a study of identical twins. With 5 bases removed from V and 7 bases from J, the gap between germline ends came to 21 bases. The CDR3 contains 16 residues. This same sample was also taken into another study, of T cells expressing NK-cell markers.

Material for sequencing was PBMCs. The TCR was taken from a young woman in good health. The chain combines TRBV12-3 or TRBV12-4 with TRBJ2-1; unclear D gene. The CDR3 loop reads CASSPSDPRGGNEQFF. CDR3 bases: TGTGCCAGCAGTCCGTCGGACCCCAGAGGTGGGAATGAGCAGTTCTTC.